This T cell receptor beta chain was documented in a study of control samples from healthy donors and cancer patients. Trimming removed 6 bases from V and 1 base from J, with 12 bases in between. CDR3 length: 14 residues. From germline, CDR1 is MDHEN and CDR2 SYDVKM. Assay: immunoSEQ multiplex PCR; the TCRdb copy retains only in-frame clones and omits some. The top ten hold roughly 18% of the sample, which has 35,000 to 55,000 clones, about 75% seen once. The chain carries TRBV28 and TRBJ1-1; D unclear. This clonotype originated in a male donor with melanoma. The sequenced material came from formalin-fixed, paraffin-embedded tissue. The CDR3 DNA reads as TGTGCCAGCAGACCCCTCACGAGGAACACTGAAGCTTTCTTT. Amino acids: CASRPLTRNTEAFF. Using reference TRBV28 and TRBJ1-1 for the parts outside the CDR3, the full variable domain is DVKVTQSSRYLVKRTGEKVFLECVQDMDHENMFWYRQDPGLGLRLIYFSYDVKMKEKGDIPEGYSVSREKKERFSLILESASTNQTSMYLCASRPLTRNTEAFFGQGTRLTVV.